These T cell receptor beta chains were read from a single sample in a study of metastatic and nonmetastatic thyroid tumors. TCRdb reprocessed the PCR reads using MiXCR. Of just under 60,000 clones in the sample, roughly 17% were seen once. Sequenced sample: blood. The receptors here all came from a male donor with papillary thyroid cancer or a benign thyroid nodule (not recorded which). Some clones in this sample may be carry-over from other donors' samples. The CDR3 runs from the conserved cysteine through the conserved F or W. D genes are given only for firm matches. Clone size is given for some rows only: seen once, a few or many times, or a class if the clone is expanded.

v_gene	d_gene	abundance	j_gene	CDR3nt	CDR3aa
TRBV6-4	TRBD2	many	TRBJ2-3	TGTGCCAGCAAAAGTTACCTAGATTCCGGGACTAGCGGCACAGATACGCAGTATTTT	CASKSYLDSGTSGTDTQYF
TRBV20-1	-	many	TRBJ2-5	TGCAGTGCTAGAGTGGGGGGCTCTTTCGAGACCCAGTACTTC	CSARVGGSFETQYF
TRBV5-4	-	many	TRBJ2-2	TGTGCCAGCAGCCCCCTCCGGGACAACACCGGGGAGCTGTTTTTT	CASSPLRDNTGELFF
TRBV20-1	TRBD2	-	TRBJ2-7	TGCAGTGCTATTAGCGGGAGGGCCCACGAGCAGTACTTC	CSAISGRAHEQYF
TRBV9	-	-	TRBJ2-7	TGTGCCAGCAGCGTAGCCGCGGGACTTACGGGGGAGCAGTACTTC	CASSVAAGLTGEQYF
TRBV5-6	TRBD1	-	TRBJ2-2	TGTGCCAGCAGCTTGGGGGACAGGGGGCGCGGGGAGCTGTTTTTT	CASSLGDRGRGELFF
TRBV12-3/TRBV12-4	-	many	TRBJ1-5	TGTGCCAGCAGTTTAGGCGGAGGCCCTAGTCCCCAGCATTTT	CASSLGGGPSPQHF
TRBV5-4	-	-	TRBJ2-2	TGTGCCAGCAGCTTCGGAGCGTCCACGACCGGGGAGCTGTTTTTT	CASSFGASTTGELFF
TRBV18	-	many	TRBJ1-1	TGTGCCAGCTCGGGCGCACCGGGACTGAACACTGAAGCTTTCTTT	CASSGAPGLNTEAFF
TRBV28	-	many	TRBJ2-2	TGTGCCAGCAGTTTGACAGGAGTCACCGGGGAGCTGTTTTTT	CASSLTGVTGELFF
TRBV7-9	TRBD2	-	TRBJ2-1	TGTGCCAGCAGCTCCGGGACTAGCGGCAATGAGCAGTTCTTC	CASSSGTSGNEQFF
TRBV7-2	-	many	TRBJ1-3	TGTGCCAGCAGCCCGACTGGAAACACCATATATTTT	CASSPTGNTIYF
TRBV6-2/TRBV6-3	-	few	TRBJ2-2	TGTGCCAGCACTCGCCCGCCGGGGGAGCTGTTTTTT	CASTRPPGELFF
TRBV30	TRBD2	many	TRBJ2-2	TGTGCCCAATCTATACTAGCGGGAGCCGGGGAGCTGTTTTTT	CAQSILAGAGELFF
TRBV19	-	many	TRBJ1-1	TGTGCCACTATGCAACCGGCCGGGGGGTTGACTGAAGCTTTCTTT	CATMQPAGGLTEAFF
TRBV20-1	-	-	TRBJ2-1	TGCAGTGCCACAATGCACGGGAATGAGCAGTTCTTC	CSATMHGNEQFF
TRBV18	-	many	TRBJ2-2	TGTGCCAGCTCACCAAATACCATGACCGTCACCGGGGAGCTGTTTTTT	CASSPNTMTVTGELFF
TRBV4-1	-	-	TRBJ2-2	TGCGCCAGCAGCCAACTTGTCACCGGTGATCTGTTTTTT	CASSQLVTGDLFF
TRBV5-6	-	many	TRBJ2-3	TGTGCCAGCAGCTTGGGTTACACAGATACGCAGTATTTT	CASSLGYTDTQYF
TRBV9	TRBD2	many	TRBJ2-4	TGTGCCAGCAGCGTTTCGGAGCGGGGGGCAAAAAACATTCAGTACTTC	CASSVSERGAKNIQYF
TRBV11-2	-	many	TRBJ1-2	TGTGCCAGCAGCTTAGGTGGCAGGGTCTATGGCTACACCTTC	CASSLGGRVYGYTF
TRBV5-1	-	many	TRBJ2-3	TGCGCCAGCAGCTACCGGGACTCCAACACAGATACGCAGTATTTT	CASSYRDSNTDTQYF
TRBV28	-	few	TRBJ2-7	TGTGCCAGCGTGAGACCGATCACCTACGAGCAGTACTTC	CASVRPITYEQYF
TRBV20-1	TRBD2	-	TRBJ2-7	TGCAGTGCTAGAGATCGGGGACTAGCGGTCTACGAGCAGTACTTC	CSARDRGLAVYEQYF
TRBV6-1	-	many	TRBJ1-2	TGTGCCAGCAGTGAAGCGCGAGCAGGAAATGGCTACACCTTC	CASSEARAGNGYTF
TRBV7-9	-	many	TRBJ1-2	TGTGCCAGCAGCTTAGGCCAGGTCTATGGCTACACCTTC	CASSLGQVYGYTF
TRBV7-6	-	many	TRBJ1-5	TGTGCCAGCAGTGATGACCGTGGAAGGGGGAATCAGCCCCAGCATTTT	CASSDDRGRGNQPQHF
TRBV24-1	TRBD2	-	TRBJ2-1	TGTGCCACCATTTACCGTAGCGGGAGCCTGGTACACAATGAGCAGTTCTTC	CATIYRSGSLVHNEQFF
TRBV20-1	-	many	TRBJ1-5	TGCAGTGCTTCCCGGGACCGCAATCAGCCCCAGCATTTT	CSASRDRNQPQHF
TRBV9	-	-	TRBJ2-7	TGTGCCAGCGGGACCCTATACGAGCAGTACTTC	CASGTLYEQYF
TRBV14	-	-	TRBJ2-5	TGTGCCAGCAGCCAAGATGGGACACGGAGGGAGACCCAGTACTTC	CASSQDGTRRETQYF
TRBV2	-	many	TRBJ1-2	TGTGCCAGCAAACTGACCGACCTCCCGGGCTACACCTTC	CASKLTDLPGYTF
TRBV5-8	-	many	TRBJ1-5	TGTGCCAGCAGCTTTTTGTCCCAAGGCCCTCAGCCCCAGCATTTT	CASSFLSQGPQPQHF
TRBV6-8	TRBD1	-	TRBJ1-1	TGTGCCAGCAGTTACCCACGCCGAATCCGACAGGGTGTCAGTCAGAACACTGAAGCTTTCTTT	CASSYPRRIRQGVSQNTEAFF
TRBV24-1	-	many	TRBJ2-3	TGTGCCACCAGTGACTTGGGACTCAGCACAGATACGCAGTATTTT	CATSDLGLSTDTQYF
TRBV7-9	TRBD1	-	TRBJ1-2	TGTGCCAGCAGCTCCTCGGACAGGGAGGTTTGCTACACCTTC	CASSSSDREVCYTF
TRBV4-1	TRBD1	many	TRBJ2-7	TGCGCCAGCAGCCAAGGCATATGGGACAGGGGTTCCCTCGAGCAGTACTTC	CASSQGIWDRGSLEQYF
TRBV28	-	many	TRBJ1-5	TGTGCCAGCAGGGGCCCCAATCAGCCCCAGCATTTT	CASRGPNQPQHF
TRBV5-7	-	many	TRBJ2-7	TGTGCCAGCCGGGCCTGGGGGGCCTTCGGGGACGAGCAGTACTTC	CASRAWGAFGDEQYF
TRBV30	-	-	TRBJ2-3	TGTTCCTGGAGCCCGACAGGTAGGGAGGTCACAGATACGCAGTATTTT	CSWSPTGREVTDTQYF
TRBV4-1	-	many	TRBJ1-6	TGCGCCAGCAGCCAAGAGCAGAACAGACGAAATTCACCCCTCCACTTT	CASSQEQNRRNSPLHF
TRBV4-1	-	few	TRBJ2-6	TGCGCCAGCAGCCAAGATGGTGTTACAGGGCTCTTCTCTGGGGCCAACGTCCTGACTTTC	CASSQDGVTGLFSGANVLTF